This T cell receptor beta chain originates from a study of T cells after yellow fever vaccination. Study in general: Preparing low-cell-number fractions relied on SMART-Seq v4 Ultra Low Input. Study outcomes and limitations: Most primary-vaccination clones reappeared after the booster (approximately 95% CD4, 85% to 90% CD8).

5'RACE template switching added a universal primer site and UMIs to TCR cDNA. TCRdb reprocessed the 5' RACE reads with MiXCR, giving one entry per CDR3 protein. The sample carries some 500,000 distinct CDR3 sequences, about 14% recorded once. A remark on this clonotype: What it recognizes is unknown.

This CDR3 contains 14 residues. V lost 5 bases, J lost 5 bases, and 14 bases lay in between. From germline, CDR1 is SGHTA and CDR2 FQGNSA. This clonotype originated in a man aged 25-40 years who received the YFV17D yellow fever vaccine. Sequencing used PBMCs, obtained on the day of the yellow fever booster vaccination. This chain links TRBV7-2 with TRBJ2-3; D not certain. The CDR3 DNA follows: TGTGCCAGCAGCCCCCAGGCGCGAAGAGATACGCAGTATTTT. Encoded protein: CASSPQARRDTQYF. The whole variable domain, remainder taken from reference TRBV7-2 and TRBJ2-3, is GAGVSQSPSNKVTEKGKDVELRCDPISGHTALYWYRQSLGQGLEFLIYFQGNSAPDKSGLPSDRFSAERTGGSVSTLTIQRTQQEDSAVYLCASSPQARRDTQYFGPGTRLTVL.